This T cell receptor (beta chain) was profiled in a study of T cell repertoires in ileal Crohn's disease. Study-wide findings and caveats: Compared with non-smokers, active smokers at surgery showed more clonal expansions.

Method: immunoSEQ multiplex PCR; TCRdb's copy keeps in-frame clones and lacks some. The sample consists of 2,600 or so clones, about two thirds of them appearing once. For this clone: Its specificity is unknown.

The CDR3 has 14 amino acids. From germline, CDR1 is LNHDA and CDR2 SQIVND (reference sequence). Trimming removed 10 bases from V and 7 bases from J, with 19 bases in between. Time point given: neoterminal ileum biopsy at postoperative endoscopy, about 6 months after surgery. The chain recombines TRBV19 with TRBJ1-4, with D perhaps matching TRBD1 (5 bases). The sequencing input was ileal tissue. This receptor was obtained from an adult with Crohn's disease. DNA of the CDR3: TGTGCCACACGGAGTCCGGGGGGATCTGAAAAACTGTTTTTT. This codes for CATRSPGGSEKLFF.